Described below is a single T cell receptor (beta chain) sequence and its context. What it binds is unknown. Only in-frame clones appear in the TCRdb table, and some are missing; sequencing was by immunoSEQ multiplex PCR. The repertoire holds roughly 60,000 clones, with approximately 90% as singletons. The source of the sample is a study of OX40 agonist ivuxolimab in advanced cancers. Study in general: Among those enrolled, mean age was around 60 years (range about 20 to 79) and approximately 80% were male. General observations from the study: Normalized T-cell clonal expansion was also low in some nonresponders. Circulating CD4+ and CD8+ T cells showed clonal expansion by week 6 at 0.1 to 3.0 mg/kg.

The source is an adult with an advanced solid tumor such as melanoma, head and neck, liver or kidney cancer. The specimen was CD4+ or CD8+ T cells sorted from blood, collected in a trial of the OX40 agonist ivuxolimab.

CDR3 coding DNA: TGTGCCAGCAGGATTAGCGGGGGTCCGGACGAGCAGTACTTC. Its protein product is CASRISGGPDEQYF. The V gene is TRBV27, the J gene TRBJ2-7; TRBD2 matches 9 bases. From germline, CDR1 is MNHEY and CDR2 SMNVEV (reference sequence). This CDR3 region has 14 residues. With V trimmed by 6 bases and J by 5 bases, 8 bases remained unmatched.